Listed here is a single T cell receptor beta chain. Its antigen remains unknown. The treatment denotes: oral pan-JAK inhibitor, 5-10 mg twice daily. RNA was extracted and reverse transcribed into cDNA as the sequencing template. Method: immunoSEQ multiplex PCR; TCRdb's copy keeps in-frame clones and lacks some. The sample lists about 150,000 clones, roughly 65% occurring once. The sample originates from a study of CD8+ T cells in alopecia areata. The wider study: Patients in the treated group were given tofacitinib by mouth, 5 to 10 mg twice a day.

Points from the study as a whole: Sequence data from scalp samples additionally include resident alphabeta T cells of normal skin. Unlike in mice, where it was clearer, TCR sharing across patients was less clear, possibly HLA-related.

CDR1 is GTSNPN, CDR2 SVGIG, per germline (reference sequence). V trimming: 5 bases; J trimming: 2 bases; junction bases outside the gene matches: 0. The CDR3 is made up of 12 amino acids. The sequence was collected from a human donor with alopecia areata. This chain uses TRBV30 with TRBJ2-7; 10 nucleotides match TRBD1. Sequenced here: CD4+ T cells sorted from blood, sampled at week 4, from a patient treated with tofacitinib. DNA of the CDR3: TGTGCCTGGGGACAGGGGGCCTACGAGCAGTACTTC. Amino acid sequence: CAWGQGAYEQYF.